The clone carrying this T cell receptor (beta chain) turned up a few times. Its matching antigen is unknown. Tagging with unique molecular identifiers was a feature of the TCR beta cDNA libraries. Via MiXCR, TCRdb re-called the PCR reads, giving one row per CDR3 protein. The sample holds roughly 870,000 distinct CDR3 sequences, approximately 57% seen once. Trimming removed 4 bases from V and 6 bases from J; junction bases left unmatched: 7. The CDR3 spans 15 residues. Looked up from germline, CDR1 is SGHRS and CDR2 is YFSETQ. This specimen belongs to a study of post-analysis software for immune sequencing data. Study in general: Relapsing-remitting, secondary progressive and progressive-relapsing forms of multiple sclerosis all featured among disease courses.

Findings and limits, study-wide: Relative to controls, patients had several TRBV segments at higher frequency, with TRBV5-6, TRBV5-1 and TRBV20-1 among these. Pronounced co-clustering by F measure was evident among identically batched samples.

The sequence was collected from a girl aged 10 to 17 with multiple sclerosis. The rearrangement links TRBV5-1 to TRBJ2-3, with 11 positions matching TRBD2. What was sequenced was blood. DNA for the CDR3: TGCGCCAGCAGCCGTAATAGCGGGAGGGTGGATACGCAGTATTTT. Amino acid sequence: CASSRNSGRVDTQYF.